The 32 T cell receptor beta chains below were found in one sample sequenced in a study of CD8 T cells in ankylosing spondylitis (dated by TCRdb to about 2017). The receptor library was made with 5' RACE. The sequencer listed for this sample is Illumina HiSeq 2500. The raw public data were reprocessed by TCRdb itself: fastp quality trimming at Q25, MiXCR clonotype calling, in-frame beta chains only. Rows with one shared CDR3 protein collapse into an entry with the most common genes and DNA. For this sample there are hundreds of thousands of distinct CDR3 sequences; roughly a tenth appear just once. The top ten constitute under 25% of the sample. The sequencing input was blood, either unsorted or a sorted T cell fraction (not recorded which). These receptors were obtained from a male donor with ankylosing spondylitis or in good health (not recorded which).

This clonotype was recorded many times. The rearrangement links TRBV11-2 to TRBJ2-1, with 7 bases aligning to TRBD1. The V segment lost 3 bases and the J segment 5 bases; nucleotides outside the gene matches: 10. CDR1 is SGHAT and CDR2 is FQNNGV in the germline V gene. The CDR3 is made up of 16 amino acids. The CDR3 DNA sequence: TGTGCCAGCAGCTTTAACTCCGGGACAGAGGACAATGAGCAGTTCTTC. This sequence encodes CASSFNSGTEDNEQFF. The full variable domain, with the rest looked up from reference TRBV11-2 and TRBJ2-1, is EAGVAQSPRYKIIEKRQSVAFWCNPISGHATLYWYQQILGQGPKLLIQFQNNGVVDDSQLPKDRFSAERLKGVDSTLKIQPAKLEDSAVYLCASSFNSGTEDNEQFFGPGTRLTVL.

This clonotype appeared many times. The rearrangement joins TRBV5-1 to TRBJ2-5; 7 nucleotides agree with TRBD2. Germline V gene sequence: CDR1 SGHRS, CDR2 YFSETQ. The CDR3 spans 15 residues. The V and J ends lost 7 bases and 0 bases, in that order; junction bases with no gene match: 9. CDR3 nucleotides: TGCGCCAGCGGGGGGGGATCCGGATACCAAGAGACCCAGTACTTC. Translated, it gives CASGGGSGYQETQYF. The variable domain in full, with the rest retrieved from reference TRBV5-1 and TRBJ2-5, is KAGVTQTPRYLIKTRGQQVTLSCSPISGHRSVSWYQQTPGQGLQFLFEYFSETQRNKGNFPGRFSGRQFSNSRSEMNVSTLELGDSALYLCASGGGSGYQETQYFGPGTRLLVL.

This chain connects TRBV5-5 to TRBJ1-2, with a weak D call TRBD1 (6 bases). The CDR3 is 16 residues long. Trimming stripped 0 bases from V and 7 bases from J, with 19 bases between. Germline CDR1 is SGHKS and CDR2 is YYEKEE (reference sequence). The CDR3 reads CASSLGGAELARGYTF. In DNA, the CDR3 is TGTGCCAGCAGCTTGGGGGGGGCGGAGCTCGCCCGTGGCTACACCTTC.

V and J are TRBV29-1 and TRBJ2-1, with 9 bases aligning to TRBD2. V trimming: 7 bases; J trimming: 2 bases; junction bases outside the gene matches: 24. This CDR3 contains 20 residues. CDR1 is SQVTM, CDR2 ANQGSEA, per germline. The CDR3 here is CSDRVNAGTSPSRAYNEQFF. For the CDR3, the DNA is TGCAGCGACCGGGTCAACGCCGGGACTAGCCCATCCCGAGCCTACAATGAGCAGTTCTTC.

In this sample, this clonotype turned up a few times. The V call is TRBV9, the J call TRBJ2-1, with 9 positions matching TRBD2. The CDR3 is 15 amino acids. V lost 0 bases to trimming and J lost 4 bases; unmatched junction nucleotides: 2. The V gene's germline CDR1 is SGDLS and CDR2 YYNGEE. For the CDR3, the DNA is TGTGCCAGCAGCGTAGGGGCGGGGGGGTACAATGAGCAGTTCTTC. Translation: CASSVGAGGYNEQFF.

The V gene is TRBV24-1, the J gene TRBJ2-3, with 11 positions matching TRBD2. The V gene end was trimmed by 2 bases and the J gene end by 0 bases; junction bases not matched to a gene: 6. The CDR3 spans 18 residues. Germline V gene lookup returns CDR1 KGHDR and CDR2 SFDVKD. The CDR3 DNA reads as TGTGCCACCAGTGATTCCGGCGGGACTAGCGGTAGCACAGATACGCAGTATTTT. As protein: CATSDSGGTSGSTDTQYF.

This clonotype showed up many times. The rearrangement links TRBV7-2 to TRBJ2-3, with D possibly TRBD2 on 5 matching bases. The CDR3 totals 11 residues. From germline, CDR1 is SGHTA and CDR2 FQGNSA. V was pared by 4 bases and J by 6 bases, with 5 bases between. The CDR3: CASSSSDTQYF. The CDR3 DNA reads TGTGCCAGCAGCTCTAGCGATACGCAGTATTTT.

On this clonotype itself: This could be a read error, since a much larger clone is one nucleotide away. The rearrangement joins TRBV28 to TRBJ1-2, with 7 bases matching TRBD1. The CDR3 extends over 13 amino acids. The germline CDR1 and CDR2 sequences are MDHEN and SYDVKM. The CDR3, as DNA: TGTACCAGCCTAACAGGGGTTGCCTATGGCTACACCTTC. Protein product: CTSLTGVAYGYTF.

This clonotype was observed at least ten times. The chain uses TRBV9 and TRBJ2-1; 7 bases agree with TRBD1. The CDR3 contains 14 residues. J lost 9 bases, V lost 2 bases, and 8 bases had no gene match. The germline CDR1 and CDR2 sequences are SGDLS and YYNGEE. CDR3 nucleotide sequence: TGTGCCAGCAGCGTGAGACAGGGATGGACTGAGCAGTTCTTC. It encodes CASSVRQGWTEQFF. The full variable domain, its missing parts supplied by reference TRBV9 and TRBJ2-1, is DSGVTQTPKHLITATGQRVTLRCSPRSGDLSVYWYQQSLDQGLQFLIQYYNGEERAKGNILERFSAQQFPDLHSELNLSSLELGDSALYFCASSVRQGWTEQFFGPGTRLTVL.

This clonotype was seen at least ten times. This rearrangement joins TRBV20-1 to TRBJ2-3, with TRBD1 matching over 9 bases. CDR1 DFQATT and CDR2 SNEGSKA come from the germline V gene (reference sequence). This CDR3 spans 15 amino acids. J gave up 4 bases and V 6 bases, and 11 bases lay outside the gene matches. CDR3: CSATPGQGGSDTQYF. DNA of the CDR3: TGCAGTGCGACGCCGGGACAGGGTGGATCAGATACGCAGTATTTT.

This clonotype occurred many times. The rearrangement links TRBV7-6 to TRBJ1-4; 7 nucleotides align to TRBD1. The trim removed 1 base at V and 11 bases at J, leaving 7 bases unmatched. This CDR3 comprises 14 residues. CDR1 is SGHVS and CDR2 is FNYEAQ in the germline V gene. The CDR3 sequence is CASSLEGGAGKLFF. The DNA for the CDR3 is TGTGCCAGCAGCTTAGAAGGGGGCGCGGGGAAACTGTTTTTT.

The sample holds many counts of this clonotype. V is TRBV13 and J is TRBJ1-6; TRBD1 matches 7 bases. V gave up 5 bases and J gave up 2 bases; unmatched junction bases: 3. This CDR3 has 15 residues. From germline, CDR1 is PRHDT and CDR2 FYEKMQ (reference sequence). The CDR3 sequence is CASSLGQPYNSPLHF. CDR3 nucleotides: TGTGCCAGCAGCCTGGGACAGCCCTATAATTCACCCCTCCACTTT.

This clonotype was counted many times. The V call is TRBV20-1, the J call TRBJ1-2, with D tentatively TRBD1 (5 bases). CDR1 is DFQATT, CDR2 SNEGSKA, per germline (reference sequence). V lost 3 bases and J lost 8, with 25 bases in between. CDR3 length equals 16 residues. As DNA, the CDR3 is TGCAGTGCTAGCTCGTCAGGGCTATGGCAAGGAATGGGCTACACCTTC. Its protein product is CSASSSGLWQGMGYTF.

This clonotype was counted many times. The V gene is TRBV5-1, the J gene TRBJ1-2; possible D gene TRBD1, 5 bases. The germline V and J ends were trimmed by 4 bases and 2 bases, with 12 bases remaining between them. Per germline, CDR1 SGHRS and CDR2 YFSETQ. The CDR3 loop spans 14 amino acids. CDR3 loop: CASSPGGDNYGYTF. CDR3 nucleotide sequence: TGCGCCAGCAGCCCGGGGGGGGACAACTATGGCTACACCTTC.

This clonotype occurred many times. CDR3 nucleotides: TGCAGCCTATCCGGGATCTTGAACACTGAAGCTTTCTTT. Translating it yields CSLSGILNTEAFF. This chain connects TRBV20-1 to TRBJ1-1; D gene unclear. CDR1 and CDR2 (germline): DFQATT, SNEGSKA (reference sequence). The length of the CDR3 is 13 residues.

This clonotype was counted many times. The chain uses TRBV6-6 and TRBJ1-1; D not resolved. The germline CDR1 and CDR2 sequences are MNHNY and SVGAGI (reference sequence). Trimming stripped 7 bases from V and 1 base from J, with 10 bases between. This CDR3 has 13 residues. CDR3 coding DNA: TGTGCCAGCAAAGGCGGGAAGAACACTGAAGCTTTCTTT. It specifies CASKGGKNTEAFF.

This chain uses TRBV19 with TRBJ2-6, with D perhaps TRBD2 (6 bases). The germline gives CDR1 LNHDA, CDR2 SQIVND (reference sequence). The CDR3 loop spans 16 amino acids. The V end lost 4 bases, the J end lost 0 bases, and 10 bases lay between the germline ends. CDR3 bases: TGTGCCAGTAGTAAATCCGGGGGCTCTGGGGCCAACGTCCTGACTTTC. It encodes CASSKSGGSGANVLTF.

In regard to this clonotype: Just one base apart from a much larger clone, this may be a read error. The CDR3 ends on some other residue instead of the conserved phenylalanine or tryptophan, so this is likely a read error. Because the CDR3's place on the DNA is in doubt, the DNA is left out and the CDR3 is given as listed by TCRdb. The chain joins TRBV15 to TRBJ1-3. CDR1 is LNHNV and CDR2 is YYDKDF in the germline V gene (reference sequence). Termini included, the CDR3 measures 17 amino acids. CDR3 amino acids: CATSRDRTDHSGNTTYI.

V usage is TRBV10-3 and J usage is TRBJ1-6; D unclear. Germline CDR1 is ENHRY and CDR2 is SYGVKD. The CDR3 loop spans 14 amino acids. Deletions cut 2 bases from V and 10 bases from J, with 12 bases between. Here the CDR3 DNA reads TGTGCCATCAGTGAGGGCGACTCCCCATCACCCCTCCACTTT. Translation: CAISEGDSPSPLHF.

This clonotype occurred many times. The CDR3 nucleotides read TGCAGCGTTGAAGACGGAGGGACAAGGAGCACAGCAGATACGCAGTATTTT. Amino acids: CSVEDGGTRSTADTQYF. The chain carries TRBV29-1 and TRBJ2-3; either TRBD1 or TRBD2 may fit D (6 bases each). CDR3 length equals 17 residues. Per the germline V gene, CDR1 is SQVTM and CDR2 is ANQGSEA. V gave up 0 bases and J gave up 4 bases, with 20 bases separating them.

This clonotype came up many times. The rearrangement links TRBV6-5 to TRBJ2-5; D gene uncertain. This CDR3 contains 12 residues. CDR1 and CDR2 (germline): MNHEY, SVGAGI. V was cut by 5 bases and J by 2 bases, with 6 bases left in between. This CDR3 is CASSDRQETQYF. The CDR3 region has the DNA TGTGCCAGCAGTGACCGGCAAGAGACCCAGTACTTC.

This chain links TRBV5-1 with TRBJ2-7; D is undetermined. The CDR3 length is 15 residues. Germline CDR1 reads SGHRS; CDR2 reads YFSETQ. The V end lost 0 bases, the J end lost 3 bases, and 13 bases lay between the germline ends. DNA of the CDR3: TGCGCCAGCAGCTTGGGTGTCCTTGGGAACTACGAGCAGTACTTC. This encodes CASSLGVLGNYEQYF.

V gene TRBV10-2 combines with J gene TRBJ1-2; D remains ambiguous. CDR3 length: 15 amino acids. Trimming took 6 bases from V and 0 from J, leaving 14 bases between them. The V gene's germline CDR1 is WSHSY and CDR2 SAAADI. The CDR3 nucleotides read TGCGCCAGCAGGGGGTTTGACGGACCTAACTATGGCTACACCTTC. The encoded protein is CASRGFDGPNYGYTF.

In its sample, this clonotype was seen once. One end of the junction varies from germline; a read error may be responsible. This chain connects TRBV7-2 to TRBJ1-1; D unresolved. This CDR3 is 14 amino acids long. The germline gives CDR1 SGHTA, CDR2 FQGNSA. The CDR3 protein is CASSLVDRHTEALF. Written as DNA, the CDR3 is TGTGCCAGCAGCTTAGTCGACCGCCACACTGAAGCTCTCTTT.

The chain links TRBV20-1 to TRBJ1-2; D is unresolved. The CDR3 is 14 amino acids. Germline loops: CDR1 DFQATT, CDR2 SNEGSKA (reference sequence). V dropped 0 bases and J dropped 6 bases, with 14 bases sitting between them. The CDR3 here is CSARDQSTPDGYTF. The CDR3 DNA reads as TGCAGTGCTAGAGATCAGTCCACCCCGGATGGCTACACCTTC.

This clonotype was observed many times. This rearrangement joins TRBV20-1 to TRBJ2-7; perhaps TRBD1 as D (6 bases). The CDR3 consists of 14 residues. The V gene's germline CDR1 is DFQATT and CDR2 SNEGSKA (reference sequence). V was pared by 2 bases and J by 5 bases, with 16 bases between. The CDR3 here is CSARLLQGLHEQYF. CDR3 bases: TGCAGTGCTAGACTATTACAGGGTCTGCACGAGCAGTACTTC.

The CDR3 bases are TGTGCCAGCAGCCCAGACTATACCGTTTACACAGATACGCAGTATTTT. Translating gives CASSPDYTVYTDTQYF. The V gene is TRBV7-8, the J gene TRBJ2-3; TRBD2 might be the D (5 bases). Trimming left V 5 bases short and J 2 bases short, with 17 bases between. CDR3 length equals 16 residues. Germline V CDR1 and CDR2: SGHVS, FQNEAQ.

This clonotype has a count of ten or more. The chain uses TRBV3-1 and TRBJ1-1; possible D gene TRBD1, 6 bases. This CDR3 contains 16 residues. Germline CDR1 and CDR2: LGHDT and YNNKEL (reference sequence). Between the trimmed V and J ends, which lost 3 bases and 3 bases, there was a span of 17 bases. The CDR3 region is CASSHNLRGAYTEAFF. The DNA of the CDR3 is TGTGCCAGCAGCCATAACCTCCGGGGGGCGTACACTGAAGCTTTCTTT.

This clonotype appeared many times. The chain uses TRBV3-1 and TRBJ1-1; D gene ambiguous. Germline V gene sequence: CDR1 LGHDT, CDR2 YNNKEL (reference sequence). This CDR3 has 14 residues. V was cut by 2 bases and J by 4 bases, with 11 bases left in between. CDR3 loop: CASSQREHRTEAFF. CDR3 sequence (DNA): TGTGCCAGCAGCCAACGAGAACATCGCACTGAAGCTTTCTTT.

Note on this clonotype: Relative to the germline gene, one junction end is altered; a read error may explain this. The rearrangement uses TRBV10-3 and TRBJ2-1; D is tentatively TRBD1 or TRBD2 (5 bases each). Germline assignment: CDR1 ENHRY and CDR2 SYGVKD. There are 18 residues in the CDR3. CDR3 sequence reads: CAISEASSRRGAYNEQLF. CDR3 nucleotide sequence: TGTGCCATCAGTGAGGCCAGCTCGCGGAGAGGGGCCTACAATGAGCAGCTCTTC.

This clonotype was counted ten times or more. The rearrangement links TRBV10-3 to TRBJ1-6; D is perhaps TRBD1 (5 bases). The length of the CDR3 is 14 residues. CDR1 ENHRY and CDR2 SYGVKD come from the germline V gene. Between the trimmed V and J ends, which lost 3 bases and 8 bases, there was a span of 11 bases. CDR3 nucleotides: TGTGCCATCAGTGAAGGGGAAGGTTATTCACCCCTCCACTTT. Translation gives CAISEGEGYSPLHF.

This clonotype was observed many times. The V gene is TRBV5-1, the J gene TRBJ1-5; D remains unclear. The CDR3 has 13 amino acids. The germline V gene encodes CDR1 SGHRS and CDR2 YFSETQ. V lost 1 base to trimming and J lost 3 bases, with 5 bases between them. This CDR3 reads CASSLPDNQPQHF. Written as DNA, the CDR3 is TGCGCCAGCAGCTTGCCCGACAATCAGCCCCAGCATTTT.